The entry below gives a single T cell receptor beta chain sequence along with its context. Its matching antigen is unknown. This record comes from a study of cytomegalovirus exposure and HLA in healthy donors. General study points: Most sequenced TCRs were rare (though some public TCRs occurred in many donors).

Germline V gene sequence: CDR1 SNHLY, CDR2 FYNNEI. J gave up 1 base and V 4 bases, and 3 bases lay outside the gene matches. CDR3 size: 15 residues. The primer mix had 60 Vbeta and 13 Jbeta primers. Assay used: immunoSEQ multiplex PCR; TCRdb lists only in-frame clones, some missing. With 150,000 to 200,000 clones in the sample, the ten largest clones hold over 1%. Material: PBMCs. The chain combines TRBV2 with TRBJ1-5, with 8 bases that match TRBD1. The sequence came from a woman aged 55-70 years in good health and CMV-seronegative. The chain's CDR3 is CASSGQGLSNQPQHF. In DNA, the CDR3 is TGTGCCAGCAGTGGACAGGGGTTAAGCAATCAGCCCCAGCATTTT.